This T cell receptor beta chain stems from a study of CD8 T cells in ankylosing spondylitis. MiXCR, run by TCRdb on the 5' RACE reads, gives a single entry per CDR3 protein. The repertoire holds roughly 13,000 distinct CDR3 sequences, with more than 2.5% as singletons. By proportion, this clonotype is medium-sized. The receptor was isolated from a male donor with ankylosing spondylitis or in good health (not recorded which). Sequencing input: blood, either unsorted or a sorted T cell fraction (not recorded which).

The CDR3, as DNA: TGTGCCAGCAGCGTAGCCGGGGACCCCTCCTACAATGAGCAGTTCTTC. It is translated as CASSVAGDPSYNEQFF. The V and J genes are TRBV9 and TRBJ2-1; either TRBD1 or TRBD2 may supply D (5 bases each). CDR1 and CDR2 from the germline V gene are SGDLS and YYNGEE. The V end lost 0 bases, the J end lost 0 bases, and 10 bases lay between the germline ends. This CDR3 has 16 residues. Full variable domain (missing parts from reference TRBV9 and TRBJ2-1): DSGVTQTPKHLITATGQRVTLRCSPRSGDLSVYWYQQSLDQGLQFLIQYYNGEERAKGNILERFSAQQFPDLHSELNLSSLELGDSALYFCASSVAGDPSYNEQFFGPGTRLTVL.